This T cell receptor (beta chain) appears in the sequencing data of a study of technical replicates of blood from a handful of donors. The germline V gene has CDR1 SGHAT and CDR2 FQNNGV. The junction had 7 bases not matched to a gene; V was cut back by 5 bases and J by 1 base. This CDR3 has 16 residues. Sequenced by immunoSEQ multiplex PCR; TCRdb stores in-frame clones only, minus some. The repertoire holds fewer than 75,000 clones, approximately 88% seen once, with roughly 4.6% in the top ten. Sequenced input: PBMCs. This chain joins TRBV11-2 and TRBJ1-1; 10 nucleotides align to TRBD1. The TCR comes from a human donor in good health. Some clones in this sample may be carry-over from other donors' samples. As DNA, the CDR3 is TGTGCCAGCAGCGGAGACAGGGGGCTGAGGAACACTGAAGCTTTCTTT. It specifies CASSGDRGLRNTEAFF.